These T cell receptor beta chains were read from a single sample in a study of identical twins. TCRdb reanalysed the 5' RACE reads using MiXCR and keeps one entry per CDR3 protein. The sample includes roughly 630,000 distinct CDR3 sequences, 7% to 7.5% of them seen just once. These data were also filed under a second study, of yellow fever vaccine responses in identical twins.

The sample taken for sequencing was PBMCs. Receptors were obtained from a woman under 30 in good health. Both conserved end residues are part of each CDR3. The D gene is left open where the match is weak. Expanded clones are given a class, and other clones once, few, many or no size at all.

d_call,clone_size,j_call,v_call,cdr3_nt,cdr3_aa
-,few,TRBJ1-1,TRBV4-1,TGCGCCAGCAGCCAAGATCATCTAGGGGCGATGAACACTGAAGCTTTCTTT,CASSQDHLGAMNTEAFF
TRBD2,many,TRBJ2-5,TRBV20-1,TGCAGCCCATTGGGCGGGGGGTCCCAAGAGACCCAGTACTTC,CSPLGGGSQETQYF
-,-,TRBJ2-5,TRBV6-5,TGTGCCAGCAGTTATCTAGCGTCCCAAGAGACCCAGTACTTC,CASSYLASQETQYF
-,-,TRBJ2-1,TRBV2,TGTGCCTGCTGTTCCCAAACCCTGCGGGGTTATAGCTCCTACAATGAGCAGTTCTTC,CACCSQTLRGYSSYNEQFF
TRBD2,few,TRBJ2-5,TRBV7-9,TGTGCCAGCAGCTACCCTAGCGGGGCCGAGACCCAGTACTTC,CASSYPSGAETQYF
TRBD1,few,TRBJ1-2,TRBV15,TGTGCCACCAGCAGAGGCCGAGGGACAGACTATGGCTACACCTTC,CATSRGRGTDYGYTF
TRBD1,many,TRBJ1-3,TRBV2,TGTGCCAGCAGTGGTTACACCGGGACAGCCTCTGCAGGAAACACCATATATTTT,CASSGYTGTASAGNTIYF
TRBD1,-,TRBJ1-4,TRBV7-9,TGTGCCAGCAGCGGGAAGGGACAGGACAATGAAAAACTGTTTTTT,CASSGKGQDNEKLFF
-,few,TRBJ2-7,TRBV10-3,TGTGCCATCAGTGAGAGGTCACTTCGCTCCTACGAGCAGTACTTC,CAISERSLRSYEQYF
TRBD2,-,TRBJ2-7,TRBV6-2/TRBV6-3,TGTGCCAGCAGTCGGACTAGCGGAGCGATGGGGGAGCAGTACTTC,CASSRTSGAMGEQYF
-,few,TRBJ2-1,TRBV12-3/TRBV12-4,TGTGCCAGCAGTTTATATTCACGCGGAATTAGCAGGTCCCCTTACAATGAGCAGTTCTTC,CASSLYSRGISRSPYNEQFF
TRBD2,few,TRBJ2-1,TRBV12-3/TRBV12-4,TGTGCCAGCACCGGGACTAGCGAGTCCAATGAGCAGTTCTTC,CASTGTSESNEQFF
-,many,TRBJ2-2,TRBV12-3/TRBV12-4,TGCGCCAGCAGCTTGGGGACCGGGGAGCTGTTTTTT,CASSLGTGELFF
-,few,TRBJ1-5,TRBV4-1,TGCGCCAGCAGCCAAGATCGAGCAGGGGCAATTCAGCCCCAGCATTTT,CASSQDRAGAIQPQHF
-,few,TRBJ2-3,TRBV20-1,TGCAGTGCCACGACCGCACCGCTCACAGATACGCAGTATTTT,CSATTAPLTDTQYF
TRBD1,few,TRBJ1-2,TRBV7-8,TGTGCCAGCAGCTTAAATGGACAGGGGGCCAACTATGGCTACACCTTC,CASSLNGQGANYGYTF
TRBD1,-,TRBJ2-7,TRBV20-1,TGCAGTGCTAGCCCACCCGGGACAGGGGGTCTCTACGAGCAGTACTTC,CSASPPGTGGLYEQYF
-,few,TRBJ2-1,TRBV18,TGTGCCAGCTCCCTAAGCGTGGTGGCTACGTATGAGCAGTTCTTC,CASSLSVVATYEQFF
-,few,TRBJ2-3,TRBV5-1,TGCGCCAGCAGCGTGGACATTAGCACAGATACGCAGTATTTT,CASSVDISTDTQYF
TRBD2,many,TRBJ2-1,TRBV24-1,TGTGCCACCAGTGATCAACTAGAGGGAGCGGGATCCTACAATGAGCAGTTCTTC,CATSDQLEGAGSYNEQFF
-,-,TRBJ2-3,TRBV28,TGTGCCAGCACACCCGCAAGGGATTATCGCACAGATACGCAGTATTTT,CASTPARDYRTDTQYF
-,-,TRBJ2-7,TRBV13,TGTGCCAGCAGCTCCGGAAGCCTTATTCGCTACGAGCAGTACTTC,CASSSGSLIRYEQYF
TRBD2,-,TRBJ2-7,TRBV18,TGTGCCAGCTCAAATGGTAGCGGGAGAGTCTACGAGCAGTACTTC,CASSNGSGRVYEQYF
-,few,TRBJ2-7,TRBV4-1,TGCGCCAGCAGCATACGGGAAGGGGACTACGAGCAGTACTTC,CASSIREGDYEQYF
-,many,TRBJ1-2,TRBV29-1,TGCAGCGTTGAAGCACAGGGCTTAGGCTACACCTTC,CSVEAQGLGYTF
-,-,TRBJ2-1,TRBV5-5,TGTGCCAGCAGCTCGGGCGGGGGCAGCTCCTACAATGAGCAGTTCTTC,CASSSGGGSSYNEQFF
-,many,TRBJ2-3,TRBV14,TGTGCCAGCAGCCAAGATGAGGGTAGCACAGATACGCAGTATTTT,CASSQDEGSTDTQYF
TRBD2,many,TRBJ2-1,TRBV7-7,TGTGCCAGCAGCTTAATACTAGCGGGATATAATGAGCAGTTCTTC,CASSLILAGYNEQFF
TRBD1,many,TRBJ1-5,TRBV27,TGTGCCAGCAGTTTAGGGCAGGGGGGAAGTCAGCCCCAGCATTTT,CASSLGQGGSQPQHF
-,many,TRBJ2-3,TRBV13,TGTGCCAGCAGCGTGGCCCTCGAGGCAGTTACGCAGTATTTT,CASSVALEAVTQYF
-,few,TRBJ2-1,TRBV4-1,TGCGCCAGCAGCCAAGACTCGAGGGGGGCACAAACAACTACGAACAATGAGCAGTTCTTC,CASSQDSRGAQTTTNNEQFF
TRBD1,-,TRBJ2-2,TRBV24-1,TGTGCCACCAGTGAACTGGGACAGGCGAACACCGGGGAGCTGTTTTTT,CATSELGQANTGELFF
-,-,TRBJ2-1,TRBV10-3,TGTGCCATCAGTGAGTCGGTCGTTGATGAGCAGTTCTTC,CAISESVVDEQFF
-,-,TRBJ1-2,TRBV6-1,TGTGCCAGCAGATCAAACAACCGGGCCTCCGGCTACACCTTC,CASRSNNRASGYTF
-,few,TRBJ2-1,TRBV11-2,TGTGCCAGCAGCTTATTTCCGTCTAGCGGGACAGGTGAGCAGTTCTTC,CASSLFPSSGTGEQFF
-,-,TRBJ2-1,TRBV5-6,TGTGCCAGCAGCTTTCAGGTTGAGCAGTTCTTC,CASSFQVEQFF
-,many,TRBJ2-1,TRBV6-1,TGTGCCAGCAGTGAGAGCGTCAGTGGAGTAGGGGGTGAGCAGTTCTTC,CASSESVSGVGGEQFF
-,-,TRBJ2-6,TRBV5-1,TGCGCCAGTCAAAACATTGAAGGGGACTTTGGGGCCAACGTCCTGACTTTC,CASQNIEGDFGANVLTF
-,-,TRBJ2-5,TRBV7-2,TGTGCCAGCAGTTTGGGACTTGCTAGGACCCAGTACTTC,CASSLGLARTQYF
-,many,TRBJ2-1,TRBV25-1,TGTGCCAGCAGTGAGGGCTTAGGACCCAACAATGAGCAGTTCTTC,CASSEGLGPNNEQFF